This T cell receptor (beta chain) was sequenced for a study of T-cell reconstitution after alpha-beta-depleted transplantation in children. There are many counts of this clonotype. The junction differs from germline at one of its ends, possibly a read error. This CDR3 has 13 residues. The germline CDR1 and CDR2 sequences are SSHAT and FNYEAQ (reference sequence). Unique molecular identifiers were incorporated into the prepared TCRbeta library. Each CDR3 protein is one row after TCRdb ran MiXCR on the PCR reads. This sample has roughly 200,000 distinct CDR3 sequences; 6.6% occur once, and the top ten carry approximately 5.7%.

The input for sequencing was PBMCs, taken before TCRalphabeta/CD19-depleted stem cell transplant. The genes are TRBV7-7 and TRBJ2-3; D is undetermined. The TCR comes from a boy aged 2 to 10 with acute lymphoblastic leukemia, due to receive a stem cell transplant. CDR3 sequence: CASSRTATDTQYF. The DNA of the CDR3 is TGTGCTAGCAGCCGGACGGCGACAGATACGCAGTATTTT.